The clone carrying this TCR beta chain was counted only a few times. The source of the sample is a study of identical twins. Using its own MiXCR run on the 5' RACE reads, TCRdb lists one record per CDR3 protein. The table shows hundreds of thousands of distinct CDR3 sequences, with 7.5% occurring only once. The data were also submitted as part of a second study, on yellow fever vaccine responses in identical twins.

This sequence was found in a woman aged 18-29 years in good health. The sequenced sample was memory (CD45RO+) T cells sorted from blood.

The CDR3 loop reads CASRNGRGAGANVLTF. In nucleotides, the CDR3 is TGTGCCAGCAGAAATGGGAGGGGTGCTGGGGCCAACGTCCTGACTTTC. The V and J genes are TRBV2 and TRBJ2-6; TRBD2 agrees at 7 bases. The CDR3 runs 16 residues. V lost 6 bases to trimming and J lost 2 bases; unmatched junction nucleotides: 7. Germline V CDR1 and CDR2: SNHLY, FYNNEI.